The 25 T cell receptor beta chains given below trace back to one sample, sequenced in a study of CD8 T cells in Susac syndrome. Random hexamers served to reverse transcribe roughly 0.5 to 1 ug RNA. TCRdb itself ran the immunoSEQ multiplex PCR reads through MiXCR, one entry per CDR3 protein. The table shows a few hundred thousand distinct CDR3 sequences, with nearly 97% occurring only once. Sequences were obtained from CD4+ T cells from PBMCs. The source is a human donor with multiple sclerosis.

The chain recombines TRBV29-1 with TRBJ2-7, with TRBD2 identical over 10 bases. This CDR3 contains 13 residues. Germline V gene data show CDR1 as SQVTM and CDR2 as ANQGSEA. The V and J ends lost 6 bases and 4 bases, in that order; junction bases with no gene match: 6. The CDR3 spells CSVQQGLAYEQYF. The CDR3 DNA is TGCAGCGTGCAGCAGGGACTAGCGTACGAGCAGTACTTC.

The V call is TRBV20-1, the J call TRBJ2-5, with D possibly being TRBD1 or TRBD2 (5 bases each). V was clipped by 5 bases and J by 5 bases, with 18 bases between them. Germline V gene lookup returns CDR1 DFQATT and CDR2 SNEGSKA (reference sequence). The CDR3 has 14 amino acids. The CDR3 reads CSALSGTGGETQYF. The CDR3 region has the DNA TGCAGTGCTCTCTCCGGGACCGGTGGGGAGACCCAGTACTTC.

The table lists this clonotype with a count of one. The chain employs TRBV3-1 and TRBJ2-4; 13 bases line up with TRBD2. CDR1 and CDR2 (germline): LGHDT, YNNKEL (reference sequence). Trimming took 1 base from V and 6 from J; bases not matched to a gene: 0. The CDR3 has 15 amino acids. For the CDR3, the DNA is TGTGCCAGCAGCCAAGGACTAGCGGGAGGAAACATTCAGTACTTC. It specifies CASSQGLAGGNIQYF.

There are a few counts of this clonotype. V gene TRBV18 combines with J gene TRBJ2-7; 9 bases agree with TRBD2. The CDR3 spans 15 residues. The ends lost 1 base at V and 2 bases at J; junction bases unmatched: 3. Germline lookup yields CDR1 KGHSH and CDR2 LQKENI. The CDR3 region is CASSPQAGGPYEQYF. The CDR3 region has the DNA TGTGCCAGCTCACCACAGGCGGGGGGGCCCTACGAGCAGTACTTC.

CDR3: CSASREETQYF. In DNA, the CDR3 is TGCAGTGCTAGTAGGGAGGAGACCCAGTACTTC. The gene calls are TRBV20-1 and TRBJ2-5, with D perhaps TRBD2 (5 bases). CDR3 length equals 11 residues. V shed 3 bases and J shed 5 bases, with 7 bases lying between them. Germline V gene lookup returns CDR1 DFQATT and CDR2 SNEGSKA (reference sequence).

The chain recombines TRBV20-1 with TRBJ2-3; 8 nucleotides agree with TRBD2. The germline V gene has CDR1 DFQATT and CDR2 SNEGSKA (reference sequence). V gave up 8 bases and J gave up 1 base; unmatched junction bases: 8. This CDR3 region has 14 residues. The CDR3 nucleotides are TGCAGTTACGGGGGGGCCGGGCGCACAGATACGCAGTATTTT. Encoded protein: CSYGGAGRTDTQYF.

The chain recombines TRBV27 with TRBJ2-3, with TRBD1 identical over 7 bases. Germline V lookup: CDR1 MNHEY, CDR2 SMNVEV (reference sequence). V gave up 7 bases and J gave up 4 bases; unmatched junction bases: 5. The CDR3 runs 13 residues. CDR3 amino acids: CASTRTGSDTQYF. For the CDR3, the DNA is TGTGCCAGCACCAGGACAGGTTCAGATACGCAGTATTTT.

This rearrangement joins TRBV27 to TRBJ2-1; no clear D. The germline V gene encodes CDR1 MNHEY and CDR2 SMNVEV (reference sequence). The CDR3 sequence is 14 residues long. Trimming pared 5 bases from V and 7 bases from J, leaving 15 bases between. The CDR3 DNA follows: TGTGCCAGCAGTCCCGCGGCCTCACGGAATGAGCAGTTCTTC. It is translated as CASSPAASRNEQFF.

The table lists this clonotype with a count of one. The CDR3 spells CASTTGGNEQFF. CDR3 sequence (DNA): TGTGCCAGCACCACAGGGGGCAATGAGCAGTTCTTC. This sequence joins TRBV28 and TRBJ2-1; 8 nucleotides match TRBD1. Losses at the gene ends were 7 bases for V and 6 bases for J; bases not matched to a gene: 2. The CDR3 runs 12 residues. CDR1 and CDR2 from the germline V gene are MDHEN and SYDVKM.

The CDR3, as DNA: TGTGCCAGCAGCCAAGGTTCCCGGGGACTAGCGGGAGGAGAGACCCAGTACTTC. Its translation: CASSQGSRGLAGGETQYF. The rearrangement links TRBV4-2 to TRBJ2-5; 15 bases line up with TRBD2. CDR3 length equals 18 residues. J lost 4 bases, V lost 1 base, and 7 bases had no gene match. The V gene's germline CDR1 is LGHNA and CDR2 YNFKEQ.

The chain joins TRBV12-3 or TRBV12-4 to TRBJ1-5; 8 bases are a match to TRBD1. J was trimmed by 2 bases and V by 6 bases; bases with no gene match: 9. The CDR3 is 16 residues long. This CDR3 reads CASSIGQGNGNQPQHF. The CDR3 nucleotides are TGTGCCAGCAGCATAGGACAGGGAAATGGCAATCAGCCCCAGCATTTT.

This clonotype was seen once. The J gene is TRBJ2-1, the V gene TRBV13, with D tentatively TRBD2 (5 bases). This CDR3 has 13 amino acids. Germline CDR1 reads PRHDT; CDR2 reads FYEKMQ (reference sequence). V was pared by 7 bases and J by 4 bases, with 11 bases between. The CDR3 DNA sequence: TGTGCCAGCACCCGGACTGGGTACAATGAGCAGTTCTTC. Protein: CASTRTGYNEQFF.

This clonotype showed up just once. The V call is TRBV7-2, the J call TRBJ2-5, with D perhaps being TRBD1 or TRBD2 (5 bases each). Looked up from germline, CDR1 is SGHTA and CDR2 is FQGNSA. This CDR3 spans 16 amino acids. The V end was cut by 5 bases, the J end by 4 bases, with 20 bases between. The DNA for the CDR3 is TGTGCCAGCAGCCCTAGGGGACGCCCAAGGTTAGAGACCCAGTACTTC. Its protein is CASSPRGRPRLETQYF.

This chain uses TRBV3-1 with TRBJ1-2, with TRBD1 matching over 7 bases. This CDR3 has 15 amino acids. CDR1 and CDR2 (germline): LGHDT, YNNKEL (reference sequence). V trimming: 5 bases; J trimming: 2 bases; junction bases outside the gene matches: 8. CDR3 region: CASSDSGQLNYGYTF. CDR3 nucleotides: TGTGCCAGCAGCGATTCGGGACAGCTCAACTATGGCTACACCTTC.

This rearrangement joins TRBV2 to TRBJ2-7, with 7 nucleotides matching TRBD1. Germline CDR1 and CDR2: SNHLY and FYNNEI. With 10 bases clipped from V and 4 bases from J, the junction kept 10 bases outside the gene matches. The CDR3 runs to 13 residues. CDR3: CATYDRVGYEQYF. The CDR3 nucleotides are TGTGCCACCTACGACAGGGTAGGTTACGAGCAGTACTTC.

The genes are TRBV7-2 and TRBJ2-3, with 13 positions matching TRBD2. CDR3 length equals 16 residues. Germline lookup yields CDR1 SGHTA and CDR2 FQGNSA. With V trimmed by 5 bases and J by 5 bases, 7 bases remained unmatched. The CDR3 region has the DNA TGTGCCAGCAGCGAGACTAGCGGGAGGTCCCGAGATACGCAGTATTTT. It codes for CASSETSGRSRDTQYF.

The chain uses TRBV29-1 and TRBJ2-3; TRBD2 aligns across 7 bases. Trimming removed 7 bases from V and 0 bases from J; junction bases left unmatched: 10. CDR3 length: 15 residues. Germline V gene sequence: CDR1 SQVTM, CDR2 ANQGSEA. The CDR3 coding sequence is TGCAGCGCCCCGGGACCCGGGGGGAGCACAGATACGCAGTATTTT. It is translated as CSAPGPGGSTDTQYF.

V is TRBV20-1 and J is TRBJ1-6, with D hard to call. Trimming took 0 bases from V and 6 from J, leaving 6 bases between them. Germline V CDR1 and CDR2: DFQATT, SNEGSKA (reference sequence). CDR3 length equals 13 residues. The CDR3 spells CSARDAGNSPLHF. The CDR3 DNA reads as TGCAGTGCTAGAGATGCCGGTAATTCACCCCTCCACTTT.

V usage is TRBV5-1 and J usage is TRBJ2-5, with 7 bases that match TRBD1. Trimming removed 3 bases from V and 2 bases from J; junction bases left unmatched: 16. This CDR3 has 18 amino acids. CDR1 and CDR2 (germline): SGHRS, YFSETQ. This CDR3 is CASSYDRAELADQETQYF. CDR3 nucleotide sequence: TGCGCCAGCAGCTACGACAGGGCAGAATTGGCGGATCAAGAGACCCAGTACTTC.

The chain couples TRBV19 to TRBJ1-2; 7 nucleotides line up with TRBD1. Germline V gene lookup returns CDR1 LNHDA and CDR2 SQIVND (reference sequence). The CDR3 runs to 14 residues. The V gene end was trimmed by 3 bases and the J gene end by 11 bases; junction bases not matched to a gene: 12. In DNA form, the CDR3 reads TGTGCCAGTAGTATTAAGAGGGGGCTCATCGGTTACACCTTC. Its translation is CASSIKRGLIGYTF.

This chain uses TRBV5-1 with TRBJ1-1, with 7 bases fitting TRBD1. CDR1 is SGHRS, CDR2 YFSETQ, per germline. The CDR3 has 14 amino acids. The ends lost 5 bases at V and 4 bases at J; junction bases unmatched: 8. CDR3 amino acids: CASSSTGSGTEAFF. CDR3 DNA: TGCGCCAGCAGTTCGACAGGGTCGGGCACTGAAGCTTTCTTT.

This clonotype was recorded only once. The gene calls are TRBV25-1 and TRBJ1-6; D remains ambiguous. Trimming removed 1 base from V and 10 bases from J, with 5 bases in between. The CDR3 has 12 amino acids. Germline V lookup: CDR1 MGHDK, CDR2 SYGVNS. In DNA, the CDR3 is TGTGCCAGCAGTGAATTTAACTCACCCCTCCACTTT. Its translation is CASSEFNSPLHF.

The chain has TRBV9 and TRBJ2-7; weak D call: TRBD2 (6 bases). Looked up from germline, CDR1 is SGDLS and CDR2 is YYNGEE. Trimming shortened V by 0 bases and J by 3 bases, and 10 bases separated the two germline ends. The CDR3 is 14 amino acids. The CDR3: CASSVASGSYEQYF. CDR3 DNA: TGTGCCAGCAGCGTAGCTTCCGGGAGCTACGAGCAGTACTTC.

This chain links TRBV7-8 with TRBJ2-7; 9 bases fit TRBD1. The CDR3 extends over 15 amino acids. Germline CDR1 SGHVS, CDR2 FQNEAQ. V gave up 5 bases and J gave up 2 bases; unmatched junction bases: 7. Written as DNA, the CDR3 is TGTGCCAGCAGCCTACAGGGGGCGGGCCCCTACGAGCAGTACTTC. This gives the protein CASSLQGAGPYEQYF.

The rearrangement links TRBV3-1 to TRBJ1-2; D call uncertain. Per the germline V gene, CDR1 is LGHDT and CDR2 is YNNKEL (reference sequence). V was shortened by 0 bases and J by 4 bases, with 6 bases between the two germline ends. The CDR3 consists of 13 residues. CDR3 sequence: CASSQEQTYGYTF. CDR3 nucleotides: TGTGCCAGCAGCCAAGAACAGACCTATGGCTACACCTTC.